This TCR beta chain originates from a study of cytomegalovirus exposure and HLA in healthy donors. Regarding the study as a whole: Later analysis suggested most CMV-associated TCR beta chains were HLA-restricted.

The primer mix had 60 Vbeta and 13 Jbeta primers. Generated by immunoSEQ multiplex PCR, the TCRdb table keeps only in-frame clones and is missing some. The table has 100,000 to 150,000 clones, around 67% seen once; the top ten hold about 4.3%. In germline, CDR1 is MDHEN, CDR2 SYDVKM. The CDR3 has 16 amino acids. The V and J ends lost 2 bases and 6 bases, in that order; junction bases with no gene match: 8. As to this clone: Antigen specificity is unknown.

This sequence joins TRBV28 and TRBJ2-3, with TRBD2 matching over 10 bases. Material for sequencing was PBMCs. The clonotype was recovered from a man in his sixties in good health and CMV-seropositive. CDR3 nucleotide sequence: TGTGCCAGCAGTTTAGGAGTAGCGGGGGGAGCGGATACGCAGTATTTT. Its protein is CASSLGVAGGADTQYF.